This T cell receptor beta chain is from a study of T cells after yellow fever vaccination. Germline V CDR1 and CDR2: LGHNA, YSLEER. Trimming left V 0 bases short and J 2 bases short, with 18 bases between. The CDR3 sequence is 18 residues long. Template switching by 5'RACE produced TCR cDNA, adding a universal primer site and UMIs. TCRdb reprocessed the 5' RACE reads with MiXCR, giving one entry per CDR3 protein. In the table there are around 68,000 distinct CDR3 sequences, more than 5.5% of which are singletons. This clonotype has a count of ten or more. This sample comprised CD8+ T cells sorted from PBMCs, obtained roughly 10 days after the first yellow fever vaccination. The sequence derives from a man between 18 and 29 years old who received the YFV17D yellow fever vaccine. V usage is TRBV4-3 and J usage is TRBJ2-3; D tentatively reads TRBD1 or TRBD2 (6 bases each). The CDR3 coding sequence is TGCGCCAGCAGCCAAGAACCAAATGCGGGACAAGCCACAGATACGCAGTATTTT. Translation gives CASSQEPNAGQATDTQYF.